This T cell receptor (beta chain) was obtained from a study of cytomegalovirus exposure and HLA in healthy donors. At the level of the study: It was reported in a later analysis that the same platform had been used for the 120 validation repertoires as for the 550 to 700 first-cohort repertoires.

Sequencing used immunoSEQ multiplex PCR; TCRdb keeps in-frame clones, though not all of them. The table lists 100,000 to 130,000 clones, 70% to 90% of them singletons, with around 3.1% in the top ten. Germline CDR1 MNHEY, CDR2 SVGAGI. This CDR3 spans 13 amino acids. The ends were cut back, 0 bases at V and 7 bases at J, with 7 bases in the middle. The sequencing sample was made of PBMCs. The J gene is TRBJ1-3, the V gene TRBV6-5, with D unresolved. The receptor was isolated from a woman aged 18-30 years in good health and CMV-seronegative. The CDR3 DNA reads as TGTGCCAGCAGTTACTCGATGCAGAACACCATATATTTT. Translated, it gives CASSYSMQNTIYF.